This T cell receptor beta chain was retrieved from a study of blood T cell repertoires in COVID-19. On the study more broadly: Acute-phase and convalescent COVID-19 samples originated in the United States, Italy and Spain.

TCRdb's table, derived via immunoSEQ multiplex PCR, lists solely in-frame clones and lacks some. The table has approximately 100,000 clones, over 75% seen once. The specimen was peripheral blood. The clonotype was recovered from an older man with active or convalescent COVID-19.

The CDR3 sequence: CASSAGQETYGYTF. The CDR3 DNA is TGTGCCAGCAGCGCGGGACAGGAAACTTATGGCTACACCTTC. V is TRBV9 and J is TRBJ1-2, with 8 nucleotides matching TRBD1. Trimming removed 3 bases from V and 5 bases from J; junction bases left unmatched: 6. The germline V gene encodes CDR1 SGDLS and CDR2 YYNGEE. The CDR3 consists of 14 residues. Full variable domain (remainder filled in from reference TRBV9 and TRBJ1-2): DSGVTQTPKHLITATGQRVTLRCSPRSGDLSVYWYQQSLDQGLQFLIQYYNGEERAKGNILERFSAQQFPDLHSELNLSSLELGDSALYFCASSAGQETYGYTFGSGTRLTVV.